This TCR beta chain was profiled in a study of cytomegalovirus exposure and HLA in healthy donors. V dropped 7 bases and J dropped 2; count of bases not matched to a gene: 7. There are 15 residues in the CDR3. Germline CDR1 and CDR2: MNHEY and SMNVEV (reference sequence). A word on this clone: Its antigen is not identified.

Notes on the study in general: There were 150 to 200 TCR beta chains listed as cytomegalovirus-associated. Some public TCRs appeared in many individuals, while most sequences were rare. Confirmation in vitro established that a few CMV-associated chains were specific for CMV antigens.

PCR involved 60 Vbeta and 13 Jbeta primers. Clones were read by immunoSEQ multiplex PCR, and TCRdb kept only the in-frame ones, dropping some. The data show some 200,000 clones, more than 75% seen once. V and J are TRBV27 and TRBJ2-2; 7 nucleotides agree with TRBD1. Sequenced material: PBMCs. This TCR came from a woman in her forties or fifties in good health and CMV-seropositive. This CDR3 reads CASTLDRSNTGELFF. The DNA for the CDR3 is TGTGCCAGCACATTGGACAGGTCAAACACCGGGGAGCTGTTTTTT.